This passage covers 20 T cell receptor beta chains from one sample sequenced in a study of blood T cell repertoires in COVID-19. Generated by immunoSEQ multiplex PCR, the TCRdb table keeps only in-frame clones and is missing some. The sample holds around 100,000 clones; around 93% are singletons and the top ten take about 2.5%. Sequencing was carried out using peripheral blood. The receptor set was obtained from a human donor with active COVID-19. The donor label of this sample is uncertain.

The CDR3 loop reads CASSLNRYDGYTF. In DNA form, the CDR3 reads TGTGCCAGCAGCTTGAACAGATATGATGGCTACACCTTC. The genes are TRBV5-5 and TRBJ1-2; D is unclear. Germline values: CDR1 SGHKS, CDR2 YYEKEE (reference sequence). Trimming took 1 base from V and 6 from J, leaving 10 bases between them. The CDR3 runs to 13 residues.

This chain's CDR3 is CASSVGGQQETQYF. CDR3 nucleotides: TGTGCCAGCAGCGTAGGAGGACAGCAAGAGACCCAGTACTTC. The rearrangement links TRBV9 to TRBJ2-5; weak D call: TRBD1 (6 bases). Trimming took off 0 bases at V and 2 bases at J, with 8 bases between the two ends. This CDR3 has 14 residues. From germline, CDR1 is SGDLS and CDR2 YYNGEE. The full variable domain, in which reference TRBV9 and TRBJ2-5 provide the parts outside the CDR3, is DSGVTQTPKHLITATGQRVTLRCSPRSGDLSVYWYQQSLDQGLQFLIQYYNGEERAKGNILERFSAQQFPDLHSELNLSSLELGDSALYFCASSVGGQQETQYFGPGTRLLVL.

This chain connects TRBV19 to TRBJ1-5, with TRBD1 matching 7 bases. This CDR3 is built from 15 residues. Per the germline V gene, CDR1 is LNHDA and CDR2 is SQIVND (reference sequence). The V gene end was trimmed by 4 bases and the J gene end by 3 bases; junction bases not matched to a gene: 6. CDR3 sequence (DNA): TGTGCCAGTAGTAGCACAGGGGCTCCCAATCAGCCCCAGCATTTT. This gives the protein CASSSTGAPNQPQHF. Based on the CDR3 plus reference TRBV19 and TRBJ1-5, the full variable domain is DGGITQSPKYLFRKEGQNVTLSCEQNLNHDAMYWYRQDPGQGLRLIYYSQIVNDFQKGDIAEGYSVSREKKESFPLTVTSAQKNPTAFYLCASSSTGAPNQPQHFGDGTRLSIL.

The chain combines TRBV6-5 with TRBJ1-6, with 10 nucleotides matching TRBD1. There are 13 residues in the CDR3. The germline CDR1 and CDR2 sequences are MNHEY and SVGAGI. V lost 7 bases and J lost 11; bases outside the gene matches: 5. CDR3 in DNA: TGTGCCAGCAAGACAGGGGGCCGGACACCCCTCCACTTT. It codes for CASKTGGRTPLHF.

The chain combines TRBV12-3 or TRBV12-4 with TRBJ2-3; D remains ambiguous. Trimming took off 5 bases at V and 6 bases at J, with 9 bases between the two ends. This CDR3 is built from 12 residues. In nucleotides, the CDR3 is TGTGCCAGCAGTCATGACATGGATACGCAGTATTTT. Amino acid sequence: CASSHDMDTQYF.

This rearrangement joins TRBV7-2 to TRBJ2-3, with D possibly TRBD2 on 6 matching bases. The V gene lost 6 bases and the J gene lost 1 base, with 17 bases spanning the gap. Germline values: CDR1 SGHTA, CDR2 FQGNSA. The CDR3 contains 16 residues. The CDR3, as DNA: TGTGCCAGCAGTCAACTCGGCGGGGAGGGCACAGATACGCAGTATTTT. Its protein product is CASSQLGGEGTDTQYF.

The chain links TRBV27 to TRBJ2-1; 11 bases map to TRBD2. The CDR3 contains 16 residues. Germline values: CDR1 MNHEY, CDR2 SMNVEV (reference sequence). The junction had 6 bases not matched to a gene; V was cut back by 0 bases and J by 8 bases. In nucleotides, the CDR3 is TGTGCCAGCAGTTTATCTGCGCTAGCGGGGGGACATGAGCAGTTCTTC. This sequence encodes CASSLSALAGGHEQFF.

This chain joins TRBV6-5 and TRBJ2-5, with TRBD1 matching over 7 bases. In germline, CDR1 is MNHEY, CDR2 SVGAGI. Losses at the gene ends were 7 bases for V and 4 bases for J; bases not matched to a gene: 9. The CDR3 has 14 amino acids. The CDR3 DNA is TGTGCCAGCACGGAACAGGGGTGGAGAGAGACCCAGTACTTC. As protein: CASTEQGWRETQYF.

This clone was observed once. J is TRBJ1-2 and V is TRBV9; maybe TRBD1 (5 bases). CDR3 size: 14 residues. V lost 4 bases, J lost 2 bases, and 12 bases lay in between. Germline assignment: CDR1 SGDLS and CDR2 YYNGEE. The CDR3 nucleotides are TGTGCCAGCAGCCCCTCGACAGAGAACTATGGCTACACCTTC. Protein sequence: CASSPSTENYGYTF.

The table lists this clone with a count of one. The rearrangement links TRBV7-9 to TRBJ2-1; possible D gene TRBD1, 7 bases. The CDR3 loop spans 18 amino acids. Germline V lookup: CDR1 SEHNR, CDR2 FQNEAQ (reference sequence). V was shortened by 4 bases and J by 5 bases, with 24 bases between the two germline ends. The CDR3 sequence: CASSSFGGTAAPNNEQFF. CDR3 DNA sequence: TGTGCCAGCAGCTCCTTCGGCGGGACAGCGGCACCAAACAATGAGCAGTTCTTC.

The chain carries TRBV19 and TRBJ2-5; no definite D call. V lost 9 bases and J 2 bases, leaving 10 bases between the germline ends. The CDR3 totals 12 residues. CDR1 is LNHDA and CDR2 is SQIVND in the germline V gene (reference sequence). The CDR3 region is CASSGLQETQYF. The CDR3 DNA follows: TGTGCCAGCTCGGGTCTGCAAGAGACCCAGTACTTC.

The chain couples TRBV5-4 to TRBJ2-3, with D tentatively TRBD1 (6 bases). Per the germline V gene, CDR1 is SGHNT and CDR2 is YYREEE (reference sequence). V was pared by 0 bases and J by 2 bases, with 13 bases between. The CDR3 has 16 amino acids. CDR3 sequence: CASSLGRGPSTDTQYF. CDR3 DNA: TGTGCCAGCAGCTTGGGCAGGGGCCCCTCCACAGATACGCAGTATTTT.

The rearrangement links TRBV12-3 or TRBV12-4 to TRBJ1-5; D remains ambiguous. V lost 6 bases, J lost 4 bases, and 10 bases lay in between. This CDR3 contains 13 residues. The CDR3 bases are TGTGCCAGCAGGCGGGTTCCGAATCAGCCCCAGCATTTT. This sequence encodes CASRRVPNQPQHF.

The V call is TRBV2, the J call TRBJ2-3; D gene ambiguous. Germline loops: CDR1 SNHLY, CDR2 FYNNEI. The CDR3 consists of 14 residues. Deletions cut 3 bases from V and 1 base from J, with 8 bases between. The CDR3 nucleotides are TGTGCCAGCAGTGAGGGCATACGCACAGATACGCAGTATTTT. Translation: CASSEGIRTDTQYF.

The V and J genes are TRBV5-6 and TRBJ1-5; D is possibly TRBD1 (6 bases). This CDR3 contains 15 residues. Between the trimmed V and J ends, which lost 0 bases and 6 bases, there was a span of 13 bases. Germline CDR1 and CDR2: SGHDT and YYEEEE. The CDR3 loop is CASSLGAQGSQPQHF. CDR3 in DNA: TGTGCCAGCAGCTTGGGGGCCCAGGGGTCTCAGCCCCAGCATTTT.

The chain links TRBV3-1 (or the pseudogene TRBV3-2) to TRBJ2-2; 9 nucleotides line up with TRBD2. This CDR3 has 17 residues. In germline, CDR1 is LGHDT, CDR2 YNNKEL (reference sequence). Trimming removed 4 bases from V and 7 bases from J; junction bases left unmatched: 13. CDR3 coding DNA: TGTGCCAGCAGCCTCTTTCGCGGGGGGGCCAACGGCGGGGAGCTGTTTTTT. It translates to CASSLFRGGANGGELFF.

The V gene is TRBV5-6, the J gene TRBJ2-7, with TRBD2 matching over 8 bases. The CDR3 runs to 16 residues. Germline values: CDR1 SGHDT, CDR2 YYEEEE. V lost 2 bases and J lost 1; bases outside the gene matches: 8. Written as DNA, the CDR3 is TGTGCCAGCAGCTTACGGCTCGCGGGGGGATCCTACGAGCAGTACTTC. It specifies CASSLRLAGGSYEQYF.

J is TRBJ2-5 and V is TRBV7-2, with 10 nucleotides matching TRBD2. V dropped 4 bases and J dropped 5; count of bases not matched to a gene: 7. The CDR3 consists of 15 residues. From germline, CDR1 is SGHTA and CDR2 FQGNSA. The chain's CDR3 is CASSSSGGARETQYF. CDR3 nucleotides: TGTGCCAGCAGCTCAAGCGGGGGGGCCCGCGAGACCCAGTACTTC.

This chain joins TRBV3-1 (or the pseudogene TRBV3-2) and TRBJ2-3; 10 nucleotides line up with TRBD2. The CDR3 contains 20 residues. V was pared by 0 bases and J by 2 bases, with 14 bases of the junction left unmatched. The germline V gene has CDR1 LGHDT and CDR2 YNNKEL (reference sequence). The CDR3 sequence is CASSQEFGAGGPLFTDTQYF. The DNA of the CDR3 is TGTGCCAGCAGCCAAGAATTCGGAGCGGGGGGGCCCCTTTTCACAGATACGCAGTATTTT.

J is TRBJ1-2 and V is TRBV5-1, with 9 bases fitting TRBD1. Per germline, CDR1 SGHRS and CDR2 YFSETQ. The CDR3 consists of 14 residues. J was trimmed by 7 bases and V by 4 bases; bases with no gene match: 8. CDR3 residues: CASSLGTGSGGYTF. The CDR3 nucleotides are TGCGCCAGCAGCCTGGGGACAGGGAGTGGTGGCTACACCTTC.